The 2 T cell receptor beta chains listed next were all sequenced from one sample in a study of monozygotic twins with inflammatory bowel disease. TCRdb re-analyzed the 5' RACE reads; it lists each CDR3 protein once, without DNA. Here the sample table reports 400,000 or so distinct CDR3 sequences. The specimen sequenced was blood. The source of these receptors is a human donor with ulcerative colitis or Crohn's disease, or a healthy co-twin of an affected twin (not recorded which).

The V gene is TRBV2, the J gene TRBJ2-2; TCRdb indicates TRBD1, and absent DNA this call remains unverified. Germline V gene sequence: CDR1 SNHLY, CDR2 FYNNEI. This CDR3 region has 14 residues. This CDR3 is CASSRQSDTGELFF. Supplemented by reference TRBV2 and TRBJ2-2, the full variable domain reads EPEVTQTPSHQVTQMGQEVILRCVPISNHLYFYWYRQILGQKVEFLVSFYNNEISEKSEIFDDQFSVERPDGSNFTLKIRSTKLEDSAMYFCASSRQSDTGELFFGEGSRLTVL.

This chain links TRBV25-1 with TRBJ1-1; TCRdb lists TRBD1, though no DNA is available to test this call. Germline V gene lookup returns CDR1 MGHDK and CDR2 SYGVNS. The CDR3 has 15 amino acids. The CDR3 region is CASSYTGGRTTEAFF.